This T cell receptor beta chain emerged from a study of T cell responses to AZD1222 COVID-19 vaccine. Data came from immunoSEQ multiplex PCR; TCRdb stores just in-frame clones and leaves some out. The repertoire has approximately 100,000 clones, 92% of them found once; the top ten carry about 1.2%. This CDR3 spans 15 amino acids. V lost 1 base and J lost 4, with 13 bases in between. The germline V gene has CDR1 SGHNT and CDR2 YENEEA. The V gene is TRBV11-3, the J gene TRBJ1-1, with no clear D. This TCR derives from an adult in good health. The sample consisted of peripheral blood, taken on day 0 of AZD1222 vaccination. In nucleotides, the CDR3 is TGTGCCAGCAGCTTAGGGTTGGTTTCTGGCACTGAAGCTTTCTTT. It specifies CASSLGLVSGTEAFF.